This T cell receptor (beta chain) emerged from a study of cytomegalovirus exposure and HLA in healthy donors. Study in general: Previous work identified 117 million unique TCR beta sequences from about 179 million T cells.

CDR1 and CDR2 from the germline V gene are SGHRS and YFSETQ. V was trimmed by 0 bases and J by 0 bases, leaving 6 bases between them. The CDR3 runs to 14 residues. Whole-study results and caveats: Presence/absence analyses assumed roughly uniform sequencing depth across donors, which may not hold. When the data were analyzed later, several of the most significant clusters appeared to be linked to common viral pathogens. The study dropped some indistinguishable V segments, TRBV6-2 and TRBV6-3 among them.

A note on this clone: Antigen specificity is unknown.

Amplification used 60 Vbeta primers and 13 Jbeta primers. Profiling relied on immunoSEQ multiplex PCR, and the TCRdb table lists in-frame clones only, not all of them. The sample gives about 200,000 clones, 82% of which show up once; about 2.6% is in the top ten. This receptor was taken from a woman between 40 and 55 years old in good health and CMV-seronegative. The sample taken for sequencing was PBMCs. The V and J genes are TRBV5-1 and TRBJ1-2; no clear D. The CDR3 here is CASSLDTANYGYTF. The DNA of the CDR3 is TGCGCCAGCAGCTTGGACACAGCTAACTATGGCTACACCTTC.